These T cell receptor beta chains were read from a single sample in a study of blood T cell repertoires in COVID-19. Here immunoSEQ multiplex PCR was the method, and the copy in TCRdb shows in-frame clones only, minus some. The top ten hold 0.8% to 0.9% of the sample, which has about half a million clones, 75% to 90% seen once. Specimen: peripheral blood. These TCRs come from a man in his late teens or twenties with COVID-19, enrolled during active disease. Each CDR3 is given with its conserved first and last residue. The order of the fields is V gene, J gene, D gene, clone size, CDR3 protein, CDR3 DNA. A D gene is named only where the DNA matches it firmly. Size values are once, few and many counts, or a class for expanded clones, and some rows have none.

TRBV5-1	TRBJ1-1	.	.	CASSSQGGNTEAFF	TGCGCCAGCAGCTCCCAGGGTGGGAACACTGAAGCTTTCTTT
TRBV19	TRBJ1-1	.	.	CASSPQGNTEAFF	TGTGCCAGTAGTCCACAGGGAAACACTGAAGCTTTCTTT
TRBV2	TRBJ2-5	TRBD2	.	CASTSGGWETQYF	TGTGCCAGCACTAGCGGGGGGTGGGAGACCCAGTACTTC
TRBV3-1/TRBV3-2	TRBJ2-1	TRBD1	.	CASSQAYRGYEQFF	TGTGCCAGCAGCCAAGCGTACAGGGGGTATGAGCAGTTCTTC
TRBV3-1/TRBV3-2	TRBJ1-6	.	.	CASSRANSPLHF	TGTGCCAGCAGCCGAGCTAATTCACCCCTCCACTTT
TRBV28	TRBJ1-2	TRBD1	.	CASRKGASGYTF	TGTGCCAGCAGAAAGGGGGCCAGTGGCTACACCTTC
TRBV15	TRBJ1-5	TRBD1	.	CATSRGQADQPQHF	TGTGCCACCAGTCGGGGACAGGCAGATCAGCCCCAGCATTTT
TRBV7-2	TRBJ2-3	TRBD2	.	CASSFFGLVGTDTQYF	TGTGCCAGCAGCTTCTTTGGACTAGTTGGCACAGATACGCAGTATTTT
TRBV5-4	TRBJ2-7	.	few	CASSQDGYEQYF	TGTGCCAGCAGCCAGGATGGATACGAGCAGTACTTC
TRBV5-4	TRBJ2-3	.	.	CASSPGGTPTTDTQYF	TGTGCCAGCAGCCCCGGCGGGACTCCGACCACAGATACGCAGTATTTT
TRBV9	TRBJ2-3	.	.	CASSLSPSSTDTQYF	TGTGCCAGCAGCCTTAGTCCCTCCAGCACAGATACGCAGTATTTT
TRBV12-1	TRBJ2-2	.	.	CASSFCLREGTNTGELFF	TGTGCCAGCAGCTTTTGTCTGCGGGAGGGCACGAACACCGGGGAGCTGTTTTTT
TRBV27	TRBJ1-3	.	.	CASSPRLRGSGNTIYF	TGTGCCAGCAGTCCCCGCCTTCGAGGCTCTGGAAACACCATATATTTT
TRBV7-8	TRBJ1-2	.	.	CASSPGSYGYTF	TGTGCCAGCAGCCCGGGTAGCTATGGCTACACCTTC
TRBV30	TRBJ2-1	.	.	CAYSGGSSYNEQFF	TGTGCCTATTCTGGGGGCAGCTCCTACAATGAGCAGTTCTTC
TRBV13	TRBJ2-7	.	.	CASSQPGVVGRGEQYF	TGTGCCAGCAGCCAACCGGGGGTGGTGGGTCGCGGCGAGCAGTACTTC
TRBV19	TRBJ1-6	.	.	CASSISWQGRSSPLHF	TGTGCCAGTAGTATATCTTGGCAGGGTAGGAGTTCACCCCTCCACTTT
TRBV13	TRBJ2-7	.	.	CASSLGLSRASYEQYF	TGTGCCAGCAGCTTAGGCCTTTCGCGGGCTTCCTACGAGCAGTACTTC
TRBV6-1	TRBJ2-7	.	.	CASSESLRTGTSYEQYF	TGTGCCAGCAGTGAAAGCTTGCGGACGGGGACATCCTACGAGCAGTACTTC
TRBV18	TRBJ2-1	TRBD2	once	CASSPRTSGSQEQFF	TGTGCCAGCTCACCCCGGACTAGCGGGAGTCAGGAGCAGTTCTTC
TRBV6-5	TRBJ1-5	TRBD1	.	CASRGQGVGVGHF	TGTGCCAGCAGGGGACAGGGGGTGGGTGTAGGGCATTTT
TRBV19	TRBJ2-1	.	.	CASSIGGYNEQFF	TGTGCCAGTAGTATCGGAGGTTACAATGAGCAGTTCTTC
TRBV9	TRBJ2-1	TRBD2	.	CASSTGTTAHNEQFF	TGTGCCAGCAGCACCGGGACTACCGCTCACAATGAGCAGTTCTTC
TRBV24-1	TRBJ1-5	.	.	CATSDTYSNQPQHF	TGTGCCACTTCGGACACCTATAGCAATCAGCCCCAGCATTTT
TRBV9	TRBJ2-6	.	.	CASSSEGANVLTF	TGTGCCAGCAGCTCGGAGGGGGCCAACGTCCTGACTTTC
TRBV19	TRBJ1-5	.	.	CASSTRGVGGSNQPQHF	TGTGCCAGTAGTACCCGGGGGGTCGGGGGCAGCAATCAGCCCCAGCATTTT
TRBV6-5	TRBJ1-1	.	few	CASWGQAEAFF	TGTGCCAGCTGGGGCCAGGCTGAAGCTTTCTTT
TRBV24-1	TRBJ2-3	TRBD2	.	CATSDGLAGGPTDTQYF	TGTGCCACCAGTGACGGACTAGCGGGAGGGCCGACAGATACGCAGTATTTT
TRBV7-9	TRBJ1-4	.	.	CASSYGQTEKLFF	TGTGCCAGCAGTTACGGACAGACCGAAAAACTGTTTTTT
TRBV28	TRBJ1-1	.	.	CASSSPPGVREAFF	TGTGCCAGCAGTTCCCCCCCCGGGGTGAGGGAAGCTTTCTTT
TRBV30	TRBJ2-5	.	.	CAWSVGHVETQYF	TGTGCCTGGAGTGTTGGGCATGTGGAGACCCAGTACTTC
TRBV23-1	TRBJ2-5	TRBD2	.	CARSRQLAVRTQYF	TGCGCCAGGAGTCGTCAACTAGCGGTTCGGACCCAGTACTTC
TRBV5-1	TRBJ2-7	.	.	CASSPSGYEQYF	TGCGCCAGCAGCCCGAGCGGGTACGAGCAGTACTTC
TRBV14	TRBJ1-6	.	.	CASSQERVNSPLHF	TGTGCCAGCAGCCAAGAACGGGTAAATTCACCCCTCCACTTT
TRBV2	TRBJ2-7	.	.	CASSYRVGEQYF	TGTGCCAGCAGTTACAGGGTGGGTGAGCAGTACTTC
TRBV6-5	TRBJ2-7	.	.	CASRTPSGTKQYF	TGTGCCAGTAGAACACCGTCGGGTACAAAGCAGTACTTC
TRBV27	TRBJ1-6	.	.	CASSPRRVHNSPLHF	TGTGCCAGCAGTCCGCGGAGGGTTCATAATTCACCCCTCCACTTT
TRBV27	TRBJ2-1	TRBD1	.	CASSLEETGAYNEQFF	TGTGCCAGCAGTTTGGAGGAGACAGGGGCCTACAATGAGCAGTTCTTC
TRBV5-6	TRBJ1-6	TRBD1	few	CASSLVGQGPALPLHF	TGTGCCAGCAGCTTGGTGGGACAGGGTCCAGCTTTGCCCCTCCACTTT
TRBV7-8	TRBJ2-1	.	.	CASSLAGLLNNEQFF	TGTGCCAGCAGCTTAGCGGGACTCTTAAACAATGAGCAGTTCTTC
TRBV25-1	TRBJ2-3	TRBD2	.	CASSEWGTSAQYF	TGTGCCAGCAGTGAATGGGGGACTAGTGCGCAGTATTTT
TRBV30	TRBJ2-7	TRBD2	.	CAWSTGLVDEQYF	TGTGCCTGGAGTACGGGACTAGTCGACGAGCAGTACTTC
TRBV27	TRBJ1-1	TRBD1	once	CASSRTGLARLNTEAFF	TGTGCCAGCAGTCGGACAGGCCTTGCCCGATTGAACACTGAAGCTTTCTTT
TRBV7-9	TRBJ2-2	TRBD2	.	CASSPSGANTGELFF	TGTGCCAGCAGCCCTAGCGGGGCGAACACCGGGGAGCTGTTTTTT
TRBV6-6	TRBJ1-5	TRBD1	.	CASRDRDQPQHF	TGTGCCAGCAGGGACAGGGATCAGCCCCAGCATTTT
TRBV6-5	TRBJ2-1	TRBD1	.	CASSRDRGRINEQFF	TGTGCCAGCAGTAGGGACAGGGGGCGCATCAATGAGCAGTTCTTC
TRBV27	TRBJ2-3	TRBD2	.	CASSSRLAGGVDTQYF	TGTGCCAGCAGTTCCAGACTAGCGGGGGGAGTAGATACGCAGTATTTT
TRBV19	TRBJ1-4	.	.	CASGGRQHQNEKLFF	TGTGCCAGTGGAGGCCGGCAGCATCAAAATGAAAAACTGTTTTTT
TRBV7-9	TRBJ2-5	.	.	CASSLSLIETQYF	TGTGCCAGCAGCCTAAGCCTCATAGAGACCCAGTACTTC
TRBV5-5	TRBJ1-1	.	.	CASSLSALGTEAFF	TGTGCCAGCAGCTTGTCCGCACTAGGCACTGAAGCTTTCTTT
TRBV19	TRBJ1-2	.	.	CASSPASYGYTF	TGTGCCAGTAGTCCGGCTAGCTATGGCTACACCTTC
TRBV5-1	TRBJ1-1	.	once	CASSYAGDTEAFF	TGCGCCAGCAGCTACGCGGGGGACACTGAAGCTTTCTTT
TRBV9	TRBJ2-3	TRBD2	.	CASSVDAGLAGGIPDTQYF	TGTGCCAGCAGCGTAGACGCTGGATTAGCGGGGGGAATCCCAGATACGCAGTATTTT
TRBV19	TRBJ1-5	.	once	CASNPGGDQPQHF	TGTGCCAGTAATCCGGGGGGGGATCAGCCCCAGCATTTT
TRBV19	TRBJ1-3	.	.	CASSMGGGGNTIYF	TGTGCCAGTAGTATGGGGGGAGGCGGAAACACCATATATTTT
TRBV19	TRBJ2-7	TRBD2	.	CASSITLAGGVYEQYF	TGTGCCAGTAGTATCACCCTAGCGGGAGGGGTCTACGAGCAGTACTTC
TRBV6-5	TRBJ2-4	.	.	CASSLDGAKNIQYF	TGTGCCAGCAGTCTAGACGGAGCCAAAAACATTCAGTACTTC
TRBV5-6	TRBJ2-1	.	.	CASSLGSSEYNEQFF	TGTGCCAGCAGCTTGGGGTCTAGCGAATACAATGAGCAGTTCTTC
TRBV7-9	TRBJ2-5	.	.	CASSPLLGAGETQYF	TGTGCCAGCAGCCCATTGTTAGGGGCGGGGGAGACCCAGTACTTC